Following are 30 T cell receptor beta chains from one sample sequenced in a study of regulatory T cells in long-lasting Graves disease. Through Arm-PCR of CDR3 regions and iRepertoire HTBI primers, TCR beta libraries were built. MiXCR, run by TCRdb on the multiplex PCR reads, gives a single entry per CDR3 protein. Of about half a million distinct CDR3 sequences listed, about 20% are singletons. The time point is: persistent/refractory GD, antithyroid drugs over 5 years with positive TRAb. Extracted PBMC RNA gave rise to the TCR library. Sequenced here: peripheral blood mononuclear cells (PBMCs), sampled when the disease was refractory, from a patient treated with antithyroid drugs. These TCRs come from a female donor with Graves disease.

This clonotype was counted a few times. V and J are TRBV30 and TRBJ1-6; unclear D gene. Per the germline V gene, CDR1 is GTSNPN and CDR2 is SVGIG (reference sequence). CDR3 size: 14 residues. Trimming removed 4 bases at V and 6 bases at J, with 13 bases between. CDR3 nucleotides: TGTGCCTGGACGTCATCCCTGGGTAATTCACCCCTCCACTTT. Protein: CAWTSSLGNSPLHF.

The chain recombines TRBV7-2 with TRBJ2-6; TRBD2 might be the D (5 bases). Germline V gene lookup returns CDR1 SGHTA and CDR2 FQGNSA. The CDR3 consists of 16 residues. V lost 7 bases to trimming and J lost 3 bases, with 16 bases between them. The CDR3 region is CASTPIEGSGANVLTF. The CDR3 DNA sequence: TGTGCCAGCACCCCGATTGAGGGTAGTGGGGCCAACGTCCTGACTTTC.

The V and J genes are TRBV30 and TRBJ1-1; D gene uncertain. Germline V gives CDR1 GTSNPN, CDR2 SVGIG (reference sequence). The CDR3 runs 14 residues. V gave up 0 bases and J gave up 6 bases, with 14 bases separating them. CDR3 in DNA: TGTGCCTGGAGTGTACAACCGGGAATCCCTGAAGCTTTCTTT. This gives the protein CAWSVQPGIPEAFF.

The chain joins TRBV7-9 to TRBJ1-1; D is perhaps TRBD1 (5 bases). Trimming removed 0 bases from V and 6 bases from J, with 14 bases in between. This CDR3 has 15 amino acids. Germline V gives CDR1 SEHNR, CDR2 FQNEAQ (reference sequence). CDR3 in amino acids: CASSLAANSGPEAFF. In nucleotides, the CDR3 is TGTGCCAGCAGCTTAGCGGCCAACTCGGGACCTGAAGCTTTCTTT.

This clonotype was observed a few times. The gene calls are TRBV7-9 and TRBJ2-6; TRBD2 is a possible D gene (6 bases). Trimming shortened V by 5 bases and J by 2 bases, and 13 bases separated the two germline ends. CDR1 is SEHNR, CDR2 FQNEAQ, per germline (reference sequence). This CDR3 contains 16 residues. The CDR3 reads CASSLQGGPGANVLTF. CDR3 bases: TGTGCCAGCAGCCTTCAGGGAGGCCCTGGGGCCAACGTCCTGACTTTC.

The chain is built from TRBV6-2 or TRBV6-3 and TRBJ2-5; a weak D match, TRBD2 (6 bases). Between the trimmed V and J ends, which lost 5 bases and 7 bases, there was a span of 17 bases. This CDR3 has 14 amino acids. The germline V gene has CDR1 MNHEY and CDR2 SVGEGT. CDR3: CASSDSPTAGTQYF. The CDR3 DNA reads TGTGCCAGCAGTGATTCCCCTACAGCGGGGACCCAGTACTTC.

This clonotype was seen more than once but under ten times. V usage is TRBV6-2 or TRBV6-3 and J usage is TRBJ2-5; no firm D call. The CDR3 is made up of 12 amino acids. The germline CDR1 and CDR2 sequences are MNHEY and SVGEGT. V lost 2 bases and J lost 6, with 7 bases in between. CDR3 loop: CASSYASQTQYF. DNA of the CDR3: TGTGCCAGCAGTTACGCCAGTCAGACCCAGTACTTC.

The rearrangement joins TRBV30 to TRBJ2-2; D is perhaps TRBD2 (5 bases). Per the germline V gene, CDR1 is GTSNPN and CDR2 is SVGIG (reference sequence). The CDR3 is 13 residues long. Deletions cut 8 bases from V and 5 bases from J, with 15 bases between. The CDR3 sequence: CAQSSRGTGELFF. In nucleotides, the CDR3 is TGTGCCCAGAGCAGCCGAGGGACCGGGGAGCTGTTTTTT.

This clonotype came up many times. DNA for the CDR3: TGTGCCAGCAGCTTAAGGGACCTCGATCCGTACGAGCAGTACTTC. Its translation: CASSLRDLDPYEQYF. The gene calls are TRBV7-2 and TRBJ2-7; the D call may be TRBD1 or TRBD2 (5 bases each). Trimming pared 2 bases from V and 4 bases from J, leaving 15 bases between. CDR1 is SGHTA, CDR2 FQGNSA, per germline. The CDR3 has 15 amino acids.

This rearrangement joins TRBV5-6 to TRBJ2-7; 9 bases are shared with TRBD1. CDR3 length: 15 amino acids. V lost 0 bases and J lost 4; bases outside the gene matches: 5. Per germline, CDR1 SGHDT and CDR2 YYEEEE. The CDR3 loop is CASSLGGQGRYEQYF. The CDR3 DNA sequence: TGTGCCAGCAGCTTGGGTGGACAGGGGAGATACGAGCAGTACTTC. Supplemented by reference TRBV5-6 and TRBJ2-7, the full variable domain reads DAGVTQSPTHLIKTRGQQVTLRCSPKSGHDTVSWYQQALGQGPQFIFQYYEEEERQRGNFPDRFSGHQFPNYSSELNVNALLLGDSALYLCASSLGGQGRYEQYFGPGTRLTVT.

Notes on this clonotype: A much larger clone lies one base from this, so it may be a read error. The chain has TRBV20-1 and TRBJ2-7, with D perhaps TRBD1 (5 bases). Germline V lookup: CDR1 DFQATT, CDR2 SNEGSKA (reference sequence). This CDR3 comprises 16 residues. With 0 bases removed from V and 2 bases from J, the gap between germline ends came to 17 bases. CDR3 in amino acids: CSARDRAGWSTYEQYF. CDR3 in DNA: TGCAGTGCTAGAGATCGGGCAGGGTGGTCCACCTACGAGCAGTACTTC.

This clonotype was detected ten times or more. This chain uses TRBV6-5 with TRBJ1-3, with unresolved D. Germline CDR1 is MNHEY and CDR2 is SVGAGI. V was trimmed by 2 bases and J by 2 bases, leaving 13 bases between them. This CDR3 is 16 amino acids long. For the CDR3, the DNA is TGTGCCAGCAGTTACAATCCGGGAACCGCTGGAAACACCATATATTTT. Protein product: CASSYNPGTAGNTIYF.

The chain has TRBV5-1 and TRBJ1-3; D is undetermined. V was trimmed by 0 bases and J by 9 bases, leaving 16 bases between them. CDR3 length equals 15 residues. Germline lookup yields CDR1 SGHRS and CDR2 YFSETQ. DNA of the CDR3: TGCGCCAGCAGCTTGGGGCAGGCGACGAGCGGCACCATATATTTT. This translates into CASSLGQATSGTIYF.

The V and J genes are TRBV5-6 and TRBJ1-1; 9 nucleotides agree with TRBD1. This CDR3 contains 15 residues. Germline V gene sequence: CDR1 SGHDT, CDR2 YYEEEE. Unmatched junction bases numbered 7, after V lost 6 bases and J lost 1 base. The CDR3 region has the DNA TGTGCCAGCACGCAACCGACAGGGGGGAACACTGAAGCTTTCTTT. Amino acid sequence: CASTQPTGGNTEAFF.

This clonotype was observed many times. The CDR3 is CASQVGTEAFF. The CDR3 nucleotides read TGTGCCAGCCAAGTCGGAACTGAAGCTTTCTTT. This chain links TRBV6-1 with TRBJ1-1; D remains unclear. V dropped 8 bases and J dropped 5 bases, with 9 bases sitting between them. The CDR3 covers 11 residues. The V gene's germline CDR1 is MNHNS and CDR2 SASEGT.

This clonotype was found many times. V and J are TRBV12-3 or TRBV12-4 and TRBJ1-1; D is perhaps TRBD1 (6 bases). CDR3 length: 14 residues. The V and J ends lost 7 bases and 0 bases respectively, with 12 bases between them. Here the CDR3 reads CASTADSLNTEAFF. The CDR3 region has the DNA TGTGCCAGCACCGCGGACAGTCTGAACACTGAAGCTTTCTTT.

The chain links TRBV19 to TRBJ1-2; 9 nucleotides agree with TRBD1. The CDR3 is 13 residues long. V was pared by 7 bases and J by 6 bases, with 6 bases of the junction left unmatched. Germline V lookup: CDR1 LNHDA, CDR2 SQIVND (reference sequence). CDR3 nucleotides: TGTGCCAGTAATAAAGGGACAGGGAATGGCTACACCTTC. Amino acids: CASNKGTGNGYTF.

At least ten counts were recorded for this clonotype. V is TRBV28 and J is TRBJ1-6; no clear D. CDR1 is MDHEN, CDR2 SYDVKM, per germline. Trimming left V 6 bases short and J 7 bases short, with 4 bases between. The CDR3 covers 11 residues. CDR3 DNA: TGTGCCAGCAGCGACAATTCACCCCTCCACTTT. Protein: CASSDNSPLHF.

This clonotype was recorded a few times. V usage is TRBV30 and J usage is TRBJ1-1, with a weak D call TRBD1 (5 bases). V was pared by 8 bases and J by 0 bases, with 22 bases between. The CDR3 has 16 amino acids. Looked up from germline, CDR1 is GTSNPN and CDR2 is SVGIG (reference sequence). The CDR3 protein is CATHRGHRLVNTEAFF. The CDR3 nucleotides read TGTGCCACACACCGAGGACACCGCCTAGTGAACACTGAAGCTTTCTTT.

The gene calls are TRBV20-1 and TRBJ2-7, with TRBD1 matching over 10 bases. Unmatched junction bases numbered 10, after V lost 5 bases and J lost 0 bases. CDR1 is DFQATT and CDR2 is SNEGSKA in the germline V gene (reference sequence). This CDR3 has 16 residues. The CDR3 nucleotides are TGCAGTGCTCGGACAGGGGGTTTACCTTACTCCTACGAGCAGTACTTC. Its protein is CSARTGGLPYSYEQYF.

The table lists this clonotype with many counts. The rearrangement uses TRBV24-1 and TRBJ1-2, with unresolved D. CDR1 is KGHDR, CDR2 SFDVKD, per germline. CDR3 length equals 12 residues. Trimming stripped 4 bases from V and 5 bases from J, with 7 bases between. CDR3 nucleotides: TGTGCCACCAGTGAGGACGGTTATGGCTACACCTTC. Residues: CATSEDGYGYTF.

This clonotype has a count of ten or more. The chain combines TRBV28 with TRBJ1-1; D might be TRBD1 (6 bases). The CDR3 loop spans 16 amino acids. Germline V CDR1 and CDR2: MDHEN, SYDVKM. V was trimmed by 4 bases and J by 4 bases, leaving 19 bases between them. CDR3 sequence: CASSYFVGGGITEAFF. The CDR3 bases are TGTGCCAGCAGTTACTTCGTCGGGGGCGGTATCACTGAAGCTTTCTTT.

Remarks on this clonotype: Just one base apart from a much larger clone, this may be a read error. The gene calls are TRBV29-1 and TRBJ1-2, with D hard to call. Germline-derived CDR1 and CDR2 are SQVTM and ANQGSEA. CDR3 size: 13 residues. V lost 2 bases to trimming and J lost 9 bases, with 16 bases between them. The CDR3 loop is CSVESFEGASYTF. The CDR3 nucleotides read TGCAGCGTTGAATCGTTTGAGGGTGCTAGCTACACCTTC.

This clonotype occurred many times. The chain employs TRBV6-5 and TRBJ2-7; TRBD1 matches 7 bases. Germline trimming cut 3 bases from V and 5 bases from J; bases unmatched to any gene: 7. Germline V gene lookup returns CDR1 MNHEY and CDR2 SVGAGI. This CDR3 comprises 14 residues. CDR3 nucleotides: TGTGCCAGCAGTTATAACAGGGGAAACCACGAGCAGTACTTC. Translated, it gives CASSYNRGNHEQYF.

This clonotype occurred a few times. The CDR3 loop reads CASSRFDRENSPLHF. CDR3 DNA sequence: TGTGCCAGCAGCCGTTTCGACAGGGAGAATTCACCCCTCCACTTT. The chain uses TRBV5-6 and TRBJ1-6; 7 nucleotides line up with TRBD1. V lost 4 bases, J lost 7 bases, and 8 bases stayed unmatched. This CDR3 region has 15 residues. Germline CDR1 SGHDT, CDR2 YYEEEE.

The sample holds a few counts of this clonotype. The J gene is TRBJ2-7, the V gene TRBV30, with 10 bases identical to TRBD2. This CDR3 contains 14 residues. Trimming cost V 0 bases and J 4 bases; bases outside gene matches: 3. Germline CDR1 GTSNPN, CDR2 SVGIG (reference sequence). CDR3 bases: TGTGCCTGGAGTGTAACTAGCGGGATGTACGAGCAGTACTTC. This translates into CAWSVTSGMYEQYF.

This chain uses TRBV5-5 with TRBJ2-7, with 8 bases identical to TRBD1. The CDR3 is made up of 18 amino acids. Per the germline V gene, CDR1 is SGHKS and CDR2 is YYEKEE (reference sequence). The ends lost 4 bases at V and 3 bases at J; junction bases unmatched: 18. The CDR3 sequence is CASSPRGRLSLDDYEQYF. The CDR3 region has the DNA TGTGCCAGCAGCCCCAGGGGGCGCTTAAGTTTAGATGACTACGAGCAGTACTTC. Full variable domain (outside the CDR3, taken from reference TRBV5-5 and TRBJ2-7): DAGVTQSPTHLIKTRGQQVTLRCSPISGHKSVSWYQQVLGQGPQFIFQYYEKEERGRGNFPDRFSARQFPNYSSELNVNALLLGDSALYLCASSPRGRLSLDDYEQYFGPGTRLTVT.

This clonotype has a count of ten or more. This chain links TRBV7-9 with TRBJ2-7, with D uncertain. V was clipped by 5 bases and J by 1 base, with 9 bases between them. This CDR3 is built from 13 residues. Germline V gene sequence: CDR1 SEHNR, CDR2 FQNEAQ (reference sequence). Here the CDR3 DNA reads TGTGCCAGCAGCCCTACCGCGTCCTACGAGCAGTACTTC. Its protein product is CASSPTASYEQYF.

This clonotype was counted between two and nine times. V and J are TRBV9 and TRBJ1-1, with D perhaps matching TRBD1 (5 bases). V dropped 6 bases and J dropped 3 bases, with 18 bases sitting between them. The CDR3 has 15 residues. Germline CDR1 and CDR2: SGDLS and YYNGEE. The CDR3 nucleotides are TGTGCCAGCACCACCGGGGCCGTAAGGGACACTGAAGCTTTCTTT. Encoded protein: CASTTGAVRDTEAFF.

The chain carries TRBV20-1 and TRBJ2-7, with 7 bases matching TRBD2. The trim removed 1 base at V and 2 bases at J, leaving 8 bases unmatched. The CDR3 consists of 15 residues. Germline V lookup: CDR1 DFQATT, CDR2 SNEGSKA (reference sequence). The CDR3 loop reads CSARAPFAGAYEQYF. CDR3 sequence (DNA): TGCAGTGCTAGAGCCCCTTTTGCGGGGGCCTACGAGCAGTACTTC.